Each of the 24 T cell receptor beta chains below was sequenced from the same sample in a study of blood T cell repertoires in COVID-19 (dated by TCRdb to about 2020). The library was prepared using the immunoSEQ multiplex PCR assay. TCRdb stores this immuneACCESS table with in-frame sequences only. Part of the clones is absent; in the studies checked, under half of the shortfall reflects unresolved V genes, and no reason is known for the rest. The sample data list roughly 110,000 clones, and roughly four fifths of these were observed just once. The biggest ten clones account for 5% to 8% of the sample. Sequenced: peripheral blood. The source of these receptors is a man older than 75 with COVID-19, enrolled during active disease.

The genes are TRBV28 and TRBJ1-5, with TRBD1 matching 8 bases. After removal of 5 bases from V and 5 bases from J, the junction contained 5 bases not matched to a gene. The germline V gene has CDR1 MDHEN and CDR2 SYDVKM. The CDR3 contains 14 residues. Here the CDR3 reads CASSPGTGYQPQHF. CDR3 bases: TGTGCCAGCAGTCCGGGGACAGGCTATCAGCCCCAGCATTTT. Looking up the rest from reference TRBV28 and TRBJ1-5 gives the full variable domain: DVKVTQSSRYLVKRTGEKVFLECVQDMDHENMFWYRQDPGLGLRLIYFSYDVKMKEKGDIPEGYSVSREKKERFSLILESASTNQTSMYLCASSPGTGYQPQHFGDGTRLSIL.

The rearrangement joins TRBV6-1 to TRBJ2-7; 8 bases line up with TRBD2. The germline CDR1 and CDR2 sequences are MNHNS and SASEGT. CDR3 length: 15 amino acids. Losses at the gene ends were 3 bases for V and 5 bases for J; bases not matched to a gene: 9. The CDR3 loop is CASSDRVAGNDEQYF. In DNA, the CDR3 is TGTGCCAGCAGTGACCGGGTAGCGGGAAATGACGAGCAGTACTTC.

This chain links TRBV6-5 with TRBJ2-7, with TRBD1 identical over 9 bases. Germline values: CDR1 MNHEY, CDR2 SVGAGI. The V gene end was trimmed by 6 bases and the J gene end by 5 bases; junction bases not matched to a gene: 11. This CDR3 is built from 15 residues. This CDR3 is CASRTGGPTYDEQYF. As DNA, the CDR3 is TGTGCCAGCAGGACAGGGGGTCCGACCTATGACGAGCAGTACTTC.

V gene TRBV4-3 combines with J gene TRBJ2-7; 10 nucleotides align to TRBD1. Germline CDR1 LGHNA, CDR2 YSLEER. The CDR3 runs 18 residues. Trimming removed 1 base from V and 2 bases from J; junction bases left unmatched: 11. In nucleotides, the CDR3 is TGCGCCAGCAGCCAAGTGTGGGTACCGGGACAGGGGACCTACGAGCAGTACTTC. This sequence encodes CASSQVWVPGQGTYEQYF.

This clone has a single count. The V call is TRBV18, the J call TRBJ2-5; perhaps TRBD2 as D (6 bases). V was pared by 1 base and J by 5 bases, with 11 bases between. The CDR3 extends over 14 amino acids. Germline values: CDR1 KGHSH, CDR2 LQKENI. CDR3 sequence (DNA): TGTGCCAGCTCACCACAGGCCCGGGGGGAGACCCAGTACTTC. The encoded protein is CASSPQARGETQYF.

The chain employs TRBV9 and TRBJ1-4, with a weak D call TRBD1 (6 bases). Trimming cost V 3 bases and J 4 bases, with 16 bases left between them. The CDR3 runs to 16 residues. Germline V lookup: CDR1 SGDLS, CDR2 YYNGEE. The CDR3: CASSGGTLGHNEKLFF. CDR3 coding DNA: TGTGCCAGCAGCGGGGGGACACTGGGACATAATGAAAAACTGTTTTTT.

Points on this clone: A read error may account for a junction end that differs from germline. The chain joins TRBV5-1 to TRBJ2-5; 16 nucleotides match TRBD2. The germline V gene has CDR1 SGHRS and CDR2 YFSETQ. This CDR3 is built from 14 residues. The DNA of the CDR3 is TGCGCCAGCAGCATGGGACTAGCGGGAGGGCAGGTCGACTTC. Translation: CASSMGLAGGQVDF.

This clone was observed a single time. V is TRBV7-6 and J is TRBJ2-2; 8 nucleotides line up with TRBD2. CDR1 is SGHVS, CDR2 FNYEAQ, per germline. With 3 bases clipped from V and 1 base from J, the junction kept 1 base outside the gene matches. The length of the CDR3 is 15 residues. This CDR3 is CASSFTSGNTGELFF. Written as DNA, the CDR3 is TGTGCCAGCAGCTTTACTAGCGGGAACACCGGGGAGCTGTTTTTT.

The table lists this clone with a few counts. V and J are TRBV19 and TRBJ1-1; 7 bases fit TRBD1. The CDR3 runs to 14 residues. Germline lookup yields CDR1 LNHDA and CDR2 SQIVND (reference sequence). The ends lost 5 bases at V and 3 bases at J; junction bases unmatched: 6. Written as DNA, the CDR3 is TGTGCCAGTAGTCCCCGACAGGGCGACACTGAAGCTTTCTTT. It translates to CASSPRQGDTEAFF. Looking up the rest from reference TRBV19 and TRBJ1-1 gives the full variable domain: DGGITQSPKYLFRKEGQNVTLSCEQNLNHDAMYWYRQDPGQGLRLIYYSQIVNDFQKGDIAEGYSVSREKKESFPLTVTSAQKNPTAFYLCASSPRQGDTEAFFGQGTRLTVV.

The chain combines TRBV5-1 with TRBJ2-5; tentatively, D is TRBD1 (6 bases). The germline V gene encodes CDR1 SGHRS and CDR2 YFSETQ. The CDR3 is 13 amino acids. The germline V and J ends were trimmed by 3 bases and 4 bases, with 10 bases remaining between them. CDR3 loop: CASSSEGGETQYF. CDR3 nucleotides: TGCGCCAGCAGCTCCGAAGGGGGAGAGACCCAGTACTTC.

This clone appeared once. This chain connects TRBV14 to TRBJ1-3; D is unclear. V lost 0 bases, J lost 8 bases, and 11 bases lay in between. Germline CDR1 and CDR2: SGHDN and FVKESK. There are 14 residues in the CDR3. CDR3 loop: CASSQDWATYTIYF. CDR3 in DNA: TGTGCCAGCAGCCAAGATTGGGCGACCTACACCATATATTTT.

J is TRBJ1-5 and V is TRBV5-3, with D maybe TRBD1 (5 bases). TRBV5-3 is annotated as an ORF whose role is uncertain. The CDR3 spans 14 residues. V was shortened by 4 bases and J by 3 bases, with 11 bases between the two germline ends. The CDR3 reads CARSVDSDNQPQHF. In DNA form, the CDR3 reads TGTGCCAGAAGCGTCGACAGTGACAATCAGCCCCAGCATTTT.

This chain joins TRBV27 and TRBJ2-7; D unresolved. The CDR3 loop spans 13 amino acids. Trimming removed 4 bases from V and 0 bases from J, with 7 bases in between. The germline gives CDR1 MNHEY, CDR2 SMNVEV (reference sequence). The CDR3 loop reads CASSSSVSYEQYF. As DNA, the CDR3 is TGTGCCAGCAGTTCGTCGGTCTCCTACGAGCAGTACTTC.

CDR3 protein: CASRAGDQPQHF. CDR3 DNA: TGTGCCAGCAGGGCAGGGGATCAGCCCCAGCATTTT. The rearrangement links TRBV6-5 to TRBJ1-5; D may be TRBD1 (6 bases). Trimming removed 6 bases from V and 5 bases from J, with 8 bases in between. The CDR3 is 12 amino acids. CDR1 and CDR2 (germline): MNHEY, SVGAGI.

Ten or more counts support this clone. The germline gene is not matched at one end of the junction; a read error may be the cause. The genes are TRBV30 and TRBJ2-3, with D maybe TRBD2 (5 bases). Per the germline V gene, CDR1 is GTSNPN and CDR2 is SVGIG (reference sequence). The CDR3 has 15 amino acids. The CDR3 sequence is CARSEGSTSTDTQYF. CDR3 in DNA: TGTGCCCGGAGCGAGGGTAGCACTAGCACAGATACGCAGTATTTT.

In nucleotides, the CDR3 is TGTGCCAGCAGTTTACTAGCTAGCGGGAGCAATACGCAGTATTTT. Protein: CASSLLASGSNTQYF. V and J are TRBV27 and TRBJ2-3; 10 bases fit TRBD2. The germline CDR1 and CDR2 sequences are MNHEY and SMNVEV (reference sequence). Trimming removed 2 bases from V and 7 bases from J; junction bases left unmatched: 6. The CDR3 spans 15 residues.

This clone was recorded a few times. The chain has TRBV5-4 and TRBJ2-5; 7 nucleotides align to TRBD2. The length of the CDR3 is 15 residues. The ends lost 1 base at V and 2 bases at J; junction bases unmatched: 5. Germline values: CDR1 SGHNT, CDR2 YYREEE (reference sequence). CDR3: CASSLPLAVQETQYF. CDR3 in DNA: TGTGCCAGCAGCTTGCCGCTAGCGGTTCAAGAGACCCAGTACTTC. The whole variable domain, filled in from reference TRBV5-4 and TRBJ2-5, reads ETGVTQSPTHLIKTRGQQVTLRCSSQSGHNTVSWYQQALGQGPQFIFQYYREEENGRGNFPPRFSGLQFPNYSSELNVNALELDDSALYLCASSLPLAVQETQYFGPGTRLLVL.

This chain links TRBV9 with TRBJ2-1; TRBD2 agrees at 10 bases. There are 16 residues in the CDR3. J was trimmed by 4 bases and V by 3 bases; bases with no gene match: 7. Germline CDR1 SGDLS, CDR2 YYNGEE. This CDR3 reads CASSAAGTSDYNEQFF. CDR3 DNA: TGTGCCAGCAGCGCCGCCGGGACTAGCGATTACAATGAGCAGTTCTTC.

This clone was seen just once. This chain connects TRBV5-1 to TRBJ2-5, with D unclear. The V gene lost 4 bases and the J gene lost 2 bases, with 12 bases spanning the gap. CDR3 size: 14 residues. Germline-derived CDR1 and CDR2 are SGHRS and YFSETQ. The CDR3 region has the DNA TGCGCCAGCAGCATTGGGCCTACTCAAGAGACCCAGTACTTC. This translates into CASSIGPTQETQYF.

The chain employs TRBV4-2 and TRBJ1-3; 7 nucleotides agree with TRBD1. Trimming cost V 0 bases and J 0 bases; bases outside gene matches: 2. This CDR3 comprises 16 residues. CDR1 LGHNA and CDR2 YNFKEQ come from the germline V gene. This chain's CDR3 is CASSQEQGISGNTIYF. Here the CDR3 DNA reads TGTGCCAGCAGCCAAGAACAGGGGATCTCTGGAAACACCATATATTTT.

The chain's CDR3 is CASSLGLAGSDTQYF. CDR3 bases: TGTGCCAGCAGTCTAGGACTAGCGGGGTCTGATACGCAGTATTTT. The chain recombines TRBV6-5 with TRBJ2-3, with 12 bases fitting TRBD2. This CDR3 is built from 15 residues. Losses at the gene ends were 5 bases for V and 6 bases for J; bases not matched to a gene: 6. CDR1 is MNHEY and CDR2 is SVGAGI in the germline V gene.

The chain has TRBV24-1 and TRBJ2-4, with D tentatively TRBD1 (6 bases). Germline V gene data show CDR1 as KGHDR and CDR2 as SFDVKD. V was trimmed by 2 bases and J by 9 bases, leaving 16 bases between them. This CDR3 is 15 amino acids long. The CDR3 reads CATSDSTGPISIQYF. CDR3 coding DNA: TGTGCCACCAGTGATTCTACAGGGCCTATAAGCATTCAGTACTTC.

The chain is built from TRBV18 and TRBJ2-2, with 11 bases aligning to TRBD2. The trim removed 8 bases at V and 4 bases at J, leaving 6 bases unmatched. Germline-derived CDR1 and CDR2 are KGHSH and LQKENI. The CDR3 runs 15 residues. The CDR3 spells CASGTLAGGTGELFF. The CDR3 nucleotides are TGTGCCAGCGGGACCCTAGCGGGAGGCACCGGGGAGCTGTTTTTT.

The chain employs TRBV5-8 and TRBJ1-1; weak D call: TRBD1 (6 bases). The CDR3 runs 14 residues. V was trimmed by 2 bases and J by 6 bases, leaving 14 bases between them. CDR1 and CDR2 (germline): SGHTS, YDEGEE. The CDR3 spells CASSFRGALAEAFF. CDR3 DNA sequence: TGTGCCAGCAGCTTCCGGGGGGCGCTGGCTGAAGCTTTCTTT.